These T cell receptor beta chains were read from a single sample in a study of T cell responses to AZD1222 COVID-19 vaccine. Clones were sequenced by immunoSEQ multiplex PCR, and TCRdb holds only the in-frame ones, with some missing. Among 65,000 to 70,000 clones listed, about nine tenths were seen once. The sequenced sample was peripheral blood, obtained on day 0 of AZD1222 vaccination. The receptors derive from an adult in good health. Both conserved end residues are part of each CDR3. The D gene is left open where the match is weak.

TRBV19,.,CASSIPGRSYGELFF
TRBV28,TRBD1,CASSSPQDRATYEQYF
TRBV28,TRBD1,CASMRDRGHGYTF
TRBV28,.,CASSFGGTPPETQYF
TRBV5-1,.,CASSPYAGYEQYF
TRBV9,.,CASSVEGGNTIYF
TRBV30,.,CAWSPRREIRGETQYF
TRBV6-2/TRBV6-3,.,CASSYRGPSTDTQYF
TRBV19,.,CASSMVGGTQYF
TRBV3-1/TRBV3-2,.,CASSPGTGSYNEQFF
TRBV5-5,.,CASSLDGDYGYTF
TRBV12-3/TRBV12-4,.,CASSTRDGYEQYF
TRBV7-8,.,CASSSRSNYGYTF
TRBV6-5,.,CASKRNRVRTDTQYF
TRBV7-9,TRBD1,CASSLDTGAGYGYTF
TRBV21-1,.,CASSSGEERPQYF